This T cell receptor beta chain was captured by sequencing in a study of OX40 agonist ivuxolimab in advanced cancers. Germline CDR1 is MNHNS and CDR2 is SASEGT. Unmatched junction bases numbered 10, after V lost 6 bases and J lost 6 bases. The CDR3 contains 15 residues. This table comes from immunoSEQ multiplex PCR, and its TCRdb copy is limited to in-frame clones, with some not included. The table shows about 43,000 clones, with around 88% occurring only once. The specimen was CD4+ or CD8+ T cells sorted from blood, collected in a trial of the OX40 agonist ivuxolimab. This sequence originates from an adult with an advanced solid tumor such as melanoma, head and neck, liver or kidney cancer. The chain employs TRBV6-1 and TRBJ2-7, with 11 bases matching TRBD2. The CDR3 spells CASRSNSGRVGEQYF. For the CDR3, the DNA is TGTGCCAGCAGGTCCAATAGCGGGAGGGTAGGCGAGCAGTACTTC.